The 13 T cell receptor beta chains in this list originate from one sample, sequenced in a study of T cell responses to AZD1222 COVID-19 vaccine. Here immunoSEQ multiplex PCR was the method, and the copy in TCRdb shows in-frame clones only, minus some. The data show under 30,000 clones, with 80% to 90% seen just once and approximately 30% held by the top ten. Material: peripheral blood, obtained 28 days after the second AZD1222 dose. The origin of the receptors is an adult who received the AZD1222 COVID-19 vaccine.

This clone was observed a few times. The chain joins TRBV11-3 to TRBJ2-7, with D tentatively TRBD1 or TRBD2 (5 bases each). Germline V gene sequence: CDR1 SGHNT, CDR2 YENEEA. This CDR3 is 14 amino acids long. V gave up 5 bases and J gave up 5 bases, with 16 bases separating them. The CDR3 coding sequence is TGTGCCAGCAGCCCAACCGGGACGCGGAACGAGCAGTACTTC. This encodes CASSPTGTRNEQYF.

Only one count was recorded for this clone. The V gene is TRBV7-9, the J gene TRBJ2-5, with TRBD2 matching 10 bases. This CDR3 contains 14 residues. CDR1 is SEHNR and CDR2 is FQNEAQ in the germline V gene (reference sequence). After removal of 8 bases from V and 1 base from J, the junction contained 4 bases not matched to a gene. CDR3 nucleotide sequence: TGTGCCAGCGGATTAGCGGGAGGCCAAGAGACCCAGTACTTC. It specifies CASGLAGGQETQYF. Complete variable domain (other parts from reference TRBV7-9 and TRBJ2-5): DTGVSQNPRHKITKRGQNVTFRCDPISEHNRLYWYRQTLGQGPEFLTYFQNEAQLEKSRLLSDRFSAERPKGSFSTLEIQRTEQGDSAMYLCASGLAGGQETQYFGPGTRLLVL.

The table lists this clone with a few counts. This sequence joins TRBV19 and TRBJ1-1; 8 bases align to TRBD1. The CDR3 extends over 17 amino acids. Germline loops: CDR1 LNHDA, CDR2 SQIVND (reference sequence). Trimming took 6 bases from V and 0 from J; bases not matched to a gene: 12. CDR3 bases: TGTGCCAGTAGCATGGACAGGGTGAGCTTAATGAACACTGAAGCTTTCTTT. Protein product: CASSMDRVSLMNTEAFF.

The chain carries TRBV19 and TRBJ1-5, with 8 bases lining up with TRBD1. The CDR3 sequence is 16 residues long. Per germline, CDR1 LNHDA and CDR2 SQIVND (reference sequence). Losses at the gene ends were 5 bases for V and 2 bases for J; bases not matched to a gene: 8. The CDR3 sequence is CASSPKDRGGNQPQHF. The CDR3 nucleotides are TGTGCCAGTAGTCCGAAAGACAGGGGCGGCAATCAGCCCCAGCATTTT. Full variable domain (missing parts from reference TRBV19 and TRBJ1-5): DGGITQSPKYLFRKEGQNVTLSCEQNLNHDAMYWYRQDPGQGLRLIYYSQIVNDFQKGDIAEGYSVSREKKESFPLTVTSAQKNPTAFYLCASSPKDRGGNQPQHFGDGTRLSIL.

V usage is TRBV5-1 and J usage is TRBJ2-7; TRBD1 agrees at 8 bases. The CDR3 runs to 15 residues. Germline V CDR1 and CDR2: SGHRS, YFSETQ. V dropped 0 bases and J dropped 5; count of bases not matched to a gene: 7. CDR3 region: CASSLAGQGAHEQYF. Here the CDR3 DNA reads TGCGCCAGCAGCTTGGCCGGTCAGGGGGCCCACGAGCAGTACTTC.

This clone has a handful of counts. The chain has TRBV6-5 and TRBJ1-2; a weak D match, TRBD1 (5 bases). Germline-derived CDR1 and CDR2 are MNHEY and SVGAGI. Trimming stripped 2 bases from V and 2 bases from J, with 12 bases between. This CDR3 is built from 15 residues. CDR3 in DNA: TGTGCCAGCAGTTACCGCGTGGGACCAAACTATGGCTACACCTTC. Protein: CASSYRVGPNYGYTF.

The chain uses TRBV7-2 and TRBJ2-1, with 11 bases fitting TRBD2. With 6 bases clipped from V and 5 bases from J, the junction kept 3 bases outside the gene matches. The germline CDR1 and CDR2 sequences are SGHTA and FQGNSA. The CDR3 sequence is 14 residues long. Written as DNA, the CDR3 is TGTGCCAGCAGACTAGCGGGAGTAAACAATGAGCAGTTCTTC. This gives the protein CASRLAGVNNEQFF.

This clone appeared a single time. The CDR3 loop is CSVRGQEYQPQHF. DNA of the CDR3: TGCAGCGTGCGGGGACAGGAGTATCAGCCCCAGCATTTT. The chain links TRBV29-1 to TRBJ1-5, with 8 bases identical to TRBD1. Trimming took 6 bases from V and 5 from J; bases not matched to a gene: 6. CDR1 and CDR2 (germline): SQVTM, ANQGSEA. The CDR3 contains 13 residues.

The chain uses TRBV18 and TRBJ2-1, with 8 bases fitting TRBD1. The CDR3 runs to 13 residues. The junction had 4 bases not matched to a gene; V was cut back by 4 bases and J by 8 bases. Germline V lookup: CDR1 KGHSH, CDR2 LQKENI. The chain's CDR3 is CASSRGQGDEQFF. The CDR3 region has the DNA TGTGCCAGCTCACGCGGACAGGGCGATGAGCAGTTCTTC.

The rearrangement uses TRBV28 and TRBJ2-5; no clear D. V shed 3 bases and J shed 4 bases, with 9 bases lying between them. Germline V gives CDR1 MDHEN, CDR2 SYDVKM. The CDR3 extends over 13 amino acids. DNA for the CDR3: TGTGCCAGCAGTTTCGGGTTGCGAGAGACCCAGTACTTC. Residues: CASSFGLRETQYF.

The chain uses TRBV28 and TRBJ2-2; perhaps TRBD1 as D (6 bases). V lost 4 bases, J lost 6 bases, and 9 bases lay in between. This CDR3 is built from 13 residues. Germline V CDR1 and CDR2: MDHEN, SYDVKM. The chain's CDR3 is CASSSGDAGELFF. The CDR3 nucleotides are TGTGCCAGCAGTTCAGGGGATGCCGGGGAGCTGTTTTTT.

The CDR3 region is CAISDGGWETQYF. The CDR3 nucleotides read TGTGCCATCAGTGACGGGGGCTGGGAGACCCAGTACTTC. The gene calls are TRBV10-3 and TRBJ2-5; D is perhaps TRBD1 or TRBD2 (6 bases each). The V end was cut by 3 bases, the J end by 5 bases, with 10 bases between. Germline CDR1 ENHRY, CDR2 SYGVKD. This CDR3 contains 13 residues.

CDR3 sequence (DNA): TGCGCCAGCAGCTTGACGTCAGCTAGGAGAGGAACTGAAGCTTTCTTT. This codes for CASSLTSARRGTEAFF. The chain combines TRBV5-1 with TRBJ1-1; D remains ambiguous. Germline V gene sequence: CDR1 SGHRS, CDR2 YFSETQ. Trimming took 1 base from V and 5 from J, leaving 18 bases between them. There are 16 residues in the CDR3.